Detailed here is one T cell receptor (beta chain). Its antigen remains unknown. The CDR3 is made up of 13 amino acids. With 2 bases removed from V and 5 bases from J, the gap between germline ends came to 7 bases. The germline V gene has CDR1 MGHRA and CDR2 YSYEKL. This sample was taken from a study of post-analysis software for immune sequencing data. Sequencing libraries made from TCR beta cDNA carried unique molecular identifiers. Each CDR3 protein is one row after TCRdb ran MiXCR on the PCR reads. The sample records a few hundred thousand distinct CDR3 sequences, less than 45% being singletons. Findings and caveats of the study: Patients showed TRBV5-6, TRBV5-1 and TRBV20-1 among five TRBV segments more frequent than in controls.

This TCR derives from a girl between 5 and 17 years old with multiple sclerosis. Sequenced input: blood. The rearrangement uses TRBV4-1 and TRBJ1-5, with D hard to call. The CDR3 DNA sequence: TGCGCCAGCAGCCAACCAGGTGATCAGCCCCAGCATTTT. Protein product: CASSQPGDQPQHF.